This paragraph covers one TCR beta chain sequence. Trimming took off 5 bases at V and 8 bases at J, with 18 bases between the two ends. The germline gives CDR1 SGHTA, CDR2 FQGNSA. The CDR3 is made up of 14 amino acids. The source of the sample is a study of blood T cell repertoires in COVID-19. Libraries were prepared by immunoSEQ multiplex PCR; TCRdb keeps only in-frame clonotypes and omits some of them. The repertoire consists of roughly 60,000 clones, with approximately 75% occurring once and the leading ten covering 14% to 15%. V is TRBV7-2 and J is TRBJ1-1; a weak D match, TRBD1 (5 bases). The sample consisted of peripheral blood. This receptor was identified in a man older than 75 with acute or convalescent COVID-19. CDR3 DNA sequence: TGTGCCAGCAGCCTCGACTCAGGGCCTTCAGAAGCTTTCTTT. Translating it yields CASSLDSGPSEAFF.